This T cell receptor (beta chain) was sequenced during a study of blood T cell repertoires in COVID-19. Whole-study context: Sample material is recorded as cDNA or gDNA derived from T cells, B-cell-depleted T cells, or PBMCs.

The CDR3 consists of 14 residues. The V end lost 6 bases, the J end lost 8 bases, and 17 bases lay between the germline ends. Germline V gives CDR1 MNHEY, CDR2 SVGAGI. Measured with immunoSEQ multiplex PCR; TCRdb has only the in-frame clones, and not every one. The sample records 200,000 to 250,000 clones, approximately 84% being singletons. This receptor was taken from a woman aged 80 or over with COVID-19, enrolled during active disease. The rearrangement joins TRBV6-5 to TRBJ1-3; TRBD1 might be the D (5 bases). Sequencing was done on a sample of peripheral blood. Here the CDR3 DNA reads TGTGCCAGCAGCACGGACCCACAAGGGGACACCATATATTTT. As protein: CASSTDPQGDTIYF.